This TCR beta chain was sequenced during a study of shared clonotypes between healthy human individuals (dated by TCRdb to 2020 to 2022). Study-wide context: Two women and a few men aged 18 to 49 years were included in the cohort. For each donor, CD4 naive and CD4 memory were each given three plates, CD8 naive was given two plates, and CD8 memory was given one plate. To estimate repertoire size and how much clonotype sharing occurs between individuals, the study deeply sequenced the blood TCR repertoires of roughly 5 healthy adults. Libraries were prepared and TCR repertoires were sequenced by different laboratories using diverse techniques, in order to increase sequencing depth and limit assay-specific biases. Leukapheresis yielded between about 0.9 and 9.5 billion PBMCs per donor.

Study-wide findings and limitations: Because the study included a small number of donors, the genetic and exposure-history diversity represented was limited. Sampling was limited to blood, and TCR repertoires in tissue likely differ from TCR repertoires in blood. Larger estimated clonotype richness was generally found for naive subsets than for memory subsets. Rarefaction of sorted-subset datasets indicated incomplete sequencing despite the large sequencing depth. Compared with non-shared clonotypes, the clonotypes found in all four sorted-subset donors had higher generation probabilities. Pairwise subsampling led to the expectation that sequencing depth would affect the degree of clonotype sharing among donors. When a handful of donors were compared, the shared fraction of clonotypes was roughly 5% for naive CD4, around 4% for naive CD8, more than 2% for memory CD4, and under 0.5% for memory CD8.

CD8 naive samples were CD45RO-negative cells positively selected for CCR7, giving a CD45RA+CCR7+ population that excluded TemRA cells. The donors were healthy, HIV-negative adults who had no recently reported acute infections or vaccinations. Every donor was a Caucasian adult residing in Nashville, Tennessee, USA. After blood collection by leukapheresis, PBMCs were isolated using Ficoll-Histopaque density gradient centrifugation and then cryopreserved in the vapor phase of liquid nitrogen. Purity and quantity of every magnetically sorted T cell population were checked by analytical flow cytometry. Genomic DNA was isolated from each sorted fraction and quantified by UV absorbance on a Nanodrop 2000c. Measured from the cysteine to the phenylalanine, the CDR3 is 14 residues long. Only the CDR3 part of the read is kept: 42 bases, read in frame from the first base. From a lookup of the germline V gene, CDR1 and CDR2 are SQVTM and ANQGSEA. Relative to germline, V is missing 5 bases and J is missing 6 bases, with 6 bases of the junction outside any gene match.

On this clone itself: Its antigen remains unidentified. No base-level quality is on record; no much larger clone is a single base apart.

Using the deep immunoSEQ assay, multiplex PCR amplified TCR CDR3 regions from genomic DNA. Genomic DNA extracted from each cell subset was distributed evenly over all wells of several immunoSEQ 96-well plates, and each plate served as one replicate. For sorted subsets, 200 ng of genomic DNA, equivalent to roughly 30,000 T cell genomes, went into each replicate PCR. The purified libraries were quantified using a Qubit 3.0 fluorometer, sized with a Bioanalyzer 2100, and then quantified again using the KAPA Library Quantification kit. Every immunoSEQ 96-well plate was sequenced on a dedicated single-read 150-cycle Illumina NextSeq 550 flow cell. The published analysis was carried out like this. Because only junctional sequences without quality scores were contained in the immunoSEQ output, filtering matching that applied to full-length reads could not be performed. Sequences were annotated with PyIR, a Python wrapper for IgBLAST v1.9, using IMGT germline references to assign V/J genes and CDR3. Reads with weak V/J assignments (E-value above 1e-6), missing CDR3, stop codons, out-of-frame junctions, or ambiguous translated residues were removed. A V3J clonotype was defined by an identical inferred V gene, J gene, and CDR3 amino acid sequence. Percentage overlap between repertoires was calculated by dividing the number of shared unique clonotypes by the size of the smaller repertoire. RTK rarefaction, the Chao1 estimator, and Recon v2.1 estimates of unobserved clonotypes were used to assess repertoire richness. Generation probabilities for all TCRbeta clonotypes obtained by the gDNA method from a handful of donors were computed using OLGA. Here the immuneACCESS table is served through TCRdb, limited to in-frame sequences with V and J called. Missing clones are a known gap in these copies; in checked studies unresolved V genes cover under half, and the rest lacks a known reason. Clonal size and the V and J genes are those of that table, whereas D and trimming came from the DNA. The sample table lists about 2 million clones, about 95% of them with a count of one. The ten largest clones take up 1.2% of the sample.

The chain employs TRBV29-1 and TRBJ2-7; the junction holds 14 bases that match TRBD2. This clonotype was sampled from a man younger than 35 in good health. Sample: naive CD8+ T cells sorted from blood. The meaning of the sample's cell subset or site label: CD45RA+CCR7+. The DNA sequence reads TGCAGCGTTTCTCACGGGACTAGCGGGAGCGAGCAGTACTTC. Protein translation: CSVSHGTSGSEQYF.